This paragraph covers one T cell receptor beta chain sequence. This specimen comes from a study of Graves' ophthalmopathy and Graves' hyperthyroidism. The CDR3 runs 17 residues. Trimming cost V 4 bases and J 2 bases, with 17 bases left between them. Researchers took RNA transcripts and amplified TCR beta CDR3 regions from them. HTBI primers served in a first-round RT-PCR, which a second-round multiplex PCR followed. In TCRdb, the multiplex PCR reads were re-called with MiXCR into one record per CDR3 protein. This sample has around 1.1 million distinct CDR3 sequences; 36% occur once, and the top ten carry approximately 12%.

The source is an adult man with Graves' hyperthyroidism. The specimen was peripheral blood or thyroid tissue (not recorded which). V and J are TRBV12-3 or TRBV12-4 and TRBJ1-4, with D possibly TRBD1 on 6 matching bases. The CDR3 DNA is TGTGCCAGCAGTTACTCGGTCGACAGGAGGACTAATGAAAAACTGTTTTTT. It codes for CASSYSVDRRTNEKLFF.